Presented here are 23 T cell receptor beta chains from one specimen sequenced in a study of CD8 T cells in ankylosing spondylitis. General observations from the study: About 8 highly homologous variants formed a TCR beta motif that appeared characteristic of ankylosing spondylitis blood.

TCRdb passed the 5' RACE reads through MiXCR, listing each CDR3 protein once. The data show 500,000 to 550,000 distinct CDR3 sequences, 12% seen once. The antigens of these receptors remain unknown. Sequencing input: blood, either unsorted or a sorted T cell fraction (not recorded which). The receptors stem from a male donor with ankylosing spondylitis.

In its sample, this clonotype was seen many times. The chain joins TRBV28 to TRBJ1-5; D not resolved. V lost 6 bases and J 2 bases, leaving 14 bases between the germline ends. CDR3 length: 15 residues. The germline V gene has CDR1 MDHEN and CDR2 SYDVKM. The CDR3 DNA follows: TGTGCCAGCAGCCTAGGGCCCGGGGGCAATCAGCCCCAGCATTTT. This gives the protein CASSLGPGGNQPQHF.

This clonotype was counted only a few times. This chain joins TRBV15 and TRBJ1-1, with a possible D match to TRBD1 (5 bases). The V gene's germline CDR1 is LNHNV and CDR2 YYDKDF (reference sequence). The germline V and J ends were trimmed by 0 bases and 1 base, with 9 bases remaining between them. The CDR3 extends over 15 amino acids. Here the CDR3 reads CATSRDRGENTEAFF. CDR3 bases: TGTGCCACCAGCAGAGATCGGGGCGAGAACACTGAAGCTTTCTTT.

This clonotype was seen a handful of times. This chain connects TRBV7-9 to TRBJ1-6; no reliable D call. The CDR3 spans 15 residues. V lost 1 base, J lost 5 bases, and 9 bases lay in between. Germline V gene lookup returns CDR1 SEHNR and CDR2 FQNEAQ (reference sequence). The CDR3 bases are TGTGCCAGCAGCTTAGGTGGGGTAGATAATTCACCCCTCCACTTT. It translates to CASSLGGVDNSPLHF.

This chain connects TRBV5-1 to TRBJ2-1; 8 bases are a match to TRBD1. The junction had 7 bases not matched to a gene; V was cut back by 6 bases and J by 8 bases. CDR3 length: 13 residues. Germline V gene lookup returns CDR1 SGHRS and CDR2 YFSETQ. CDR3 DNA sequence: TGCGCCAGCATGACAGGGGATTACGATGAGCAGTTCTTC. It encodes CASMTGDYDEQFF.

The chain is built from TRBV9 and TRBJ2-7; 8 positions match TRBD1. Losses at the gene ends were 4 bases for V and 1 base for J; bases not matched to a gene: 7. CDR1 is SGDLS and CDR2 is YYNGEE in the germline V gene. The CDR3 consists of 15 residues. In DNA, the CDR3 is TGTGCCAGCAGCCAGGCTGGACAGGGATCCTACGAGCAGTACTTC. Translating gives CASSQAGQGSYEQYF.

This clonotype was seen only a few times. The chain recombines TRBV27 with TRBJ2-3; 7 nucleotides match TRBD1. V was clipped by 5 bases and J by 0 bases; unmatched bases: 8. Germline assignment: CDR1 MNHEY and CDR2 SMNVEV (reference sequence). The CDR3 contains 16 residues. The CDR3 is CASSQHGTVSTDTQYF. CDR3 sequence (DNA): TGTGCCAGCAGTCAGCACGGGACAGTTAGCACAGATACGCAGTATTTT.

This clonotype was seen only a few times. This chain links TRBV11-2 with TRBJ1-1, with a possible D match to TRBD1 (5 bases). The length of the CDR3 is 15 residues. V was clipped by 5 bases and J by 5 bases, with 18 bases between them. Germline V lookup: CDR1 SGHAT, CDR2 FQNNGV. The CDR3 DNA sequence: TGTGCCAGCAGCCTCGAGCGGGGGAGACTAACTGAAGCTTTCTTT. Its protein product is CASSLERGRLTEAFF.

The chain recombines TRBV29-1 with TRBJ2-3, with TRBD2 matching 13 bases. Germline V gives CDR1 SQVTM, CDR2 ANQGSEA. This CDR3 spans 14 amino acids. J lost 5 bases, V lost 6 bases, and 5 bases had no gene match. The CDR3 sequence: CSVGTSGNRDTQYF. For the CDR3, the DNA is TGCAGCGTGGGGACTAGCGGGAACAGAGATACGCAGTATTTT.

This clonotype was seen more than once but under ten times. V gene TRBV7-2 combines with J gene TRBJ1-5, with D maybe TRBD1 (5 bases). The CDR3 runs to 14 residues. Trimming pared 3 bases from V and 4 bases from J, leaving 10 bases between. Germline values: CDR1 SGHTA, CDR2 FQGNSA. The CDR3 reads CASSLDTWNQPQHF. CDR3 DNA sequence: TGTGCCAGCAGCTTGGACACGTGGAATCAGCCCCAGCATTTT.

V gene TRBV28 combines with J gene TRBJ1-6; 7 bases map to TRBD1. Germline V gives CDR1 MDHEN, CDR2 SYDVKM. With V trimmed by 4 bases and J by 11 bases, 11 bases remained unmatched. This CDR3 spans 15 amino acids. The CDR3 nucleotides read TGTGCCAGCAGTTCACCAGGACAGGCTGGGACACCCCTCCACTTT. It encodes CASSSPGQAGTPLHF.

The V gene is TRBV5-8, the J gene TRBJ1-5, with 9 positions matching TRBD1. Trimming cost V 4 bases and J 9 bases; bases outside gene matches: 11. The germline V gene has CDR1 SGHTS and CDR2 YDEGEE. The CDR3 totals 15 residues. The DNA of the CDR3 is TGTGCCAGCAGCCAGGGACAGGGACCCCAGGGGCCCCAGCATTTT. It specifies CASSQGQGPQGPQHF.

The table lists this clonotype with a few counts. The gene calls are TRBV24-1 and TRBJ2-1, with TRBD2 matching over 14 bases. This CDR3 spans 19 amino acids. The V and J ends lost 5 bases and 2 bases, in that order; junction bases with no gene match: 10. Per germline, CDR1 KGHDR and CDR2 SFDVKD. The CDR3 nucleotides read TGTGCCACCAGTGGGTCGACTAGCGGGAGGGCCAACCCCTACAATGAGCAGTTCTTC. Protein product: CATSGSTSGRANPYNEQFF.

V and J are TRBV12-3 or TRBV12-4 and TRBJ2-5, with D uncertain. The CDR3 runs to 13 residues. Trimming removed 5 bases at V and 5 bases at J, with 12 bases between. Written as DNA, the CDR3 is TGTGCCAGCAGTGCCCCACGGGTTGAGACCCAGTACTTC. This gives the protein CASSAPRVETQYF.

V and J are TRBV11-3 and TRBJ1-3, with D unresolved. The V gene lost 5 bases and the J gene lost 2 bases, with 10 bases spanning the gap. This CDR3 has 14 residues. Looked up from germline, CDR1 is SGHNT and CDR2 is YENEEA. The CDR3 region has the DNA TGTGCCAGCAGCCCCTCCCCAACTGGAAACACCATATATTTT. This encodes CASSPSPTGNTIYF.

The chain combines TRBV20-1 with TRBJ1-3; no definite D call. Germline V CDR1 and CDR2: DFQATT, SNEGSKA (reference sequence). The CDR3 is made up of 13 amino acids. The germline V and J ends were trimmed by 5 bases and 4 bases, with 12 bases remaining between them. This chain's CDR3 is CSAAQPSGNTIYF. The CDR3 DNA is TGCAGTGCTGCCCAACCAAGCGGAAACACCATATATTTT.

This chain uses TRBV19 with TRBJ1-5; D gene uncertain. The CDR3 contains 15 residues. Trimming removed 1 base from V and 7 bases from J, with 14 bases in between. CDR1 is LNHDA and CDR2 is SQIVND in the germline V gene (reference sequence). The CDR3 here is CASSIGVGGNQPQHF. The CDR3 bases are TGTGCCAGTAGTATAGGGGTCGGAGGGAACCAGCCCCAGCATTTT.

Only a few counts were recorded for this clonotype. The chain is built from TRBV6-1 and TRBJ2-3, with D perhaps TRBD2 (6 bases). V was cut by 3 bases and J by 6 bases, with 16 bases left in between. The germline CDR1 and CDR2 sequences are MNHNS and SASEGT. CDR3 length equals 15 residues. CDR3 region: CASSDRLPSGDTQYF. CDR3 sequence (DNA): TGTGCCAGCAGTGACAGACTCCCCAGCGGGGATACGCAGTATTTT.

The rearrangement joins TRBV18 to TRBJ2-7; perhaps TRBD2 as D (5 bases). In germline, CDR1 is KGHSH, CDR2 LQKENI. The CDR3 is 13 residues long. V lost 6 bases and J lost 7, with 16 bases in between. The CDR3 loop is CASSPGKDGEQYV. The CDR3 coding sequence is TGTGCCAGCTCGCCCGGGAAGGACGGGGAGCAGTACGTC.

This clonotype was recorded a few times. The rearrangement links TRBV5-1 to TRBJ2-2, with TRBD2 matching over 7 bases. This CDR3 has 14 amino acids. V shed 5 bases and J 4 bases; nucleotides not matched to a gene: 5. Germline loops: CDR1 SGHRS, CDR2 YFSETQ. In DNA form, the CDR3 reads TGCGCCAGCAGGCAAGGCGGGAGCACCGGGGAGCTGTTTTTT. Translating gives CASRQGGSTGELFF.

CDR3 DNA: TGTGCCACCAGTGATTCCCGACGGGGTAGGACGGGATTTAGCACAGATACGCAGTATTTT. Translated, it gives CATSDSRRGRTGFSTDTQYF. This rearrangement joins TRBV24-1 to TRBJ2-3; TRBD2 might be the D (5 bases). The CDR3 loop spans 20 amino acids. V lost 2 bases, J lost 0 bases, and 23 bases lay in between. Germline-derived CDR1 and CDR2 are KGHDR and SFDVKD.

The sample holds many counts of this clonotype. The CDR3 region is CASSQERGGYSPLHF. The CDR3, as DNA: TGCGCCAGCAGCCAAGAGAGAGGCGGATATTCACCCCTCCACTTT. The chain employs TRBV4-1 and TRBJ1-6, with no clear D. Trimming removed 0 bases at V and 8 bases at J, with 11 bases between. This CDR3 has 15 amino acids. Germline V gene data show CDR1 as MGHRA and CDR2 as YSYEKL.

The chain employs TRBV29-1 and TRBJ1-2; D is possibly TRBD1 (6 bases). In germline, CDR1 is SQVTM, CDR2 ANQGSEA. The CDR3 is made up of 13 amino acids. V was clipped by 3 bases and J by 2 bases, with 10 bases between them. CDR3 loop: CSVDRGGNYGYTF. CDR3 nucleotides: TGCAGCGTTGACAGGGGAGGAAACTATGGCTACACCTTC.

In its sample, this clonotype was seen many times. The chain joins TRBV3-1 to TRBJ2-1, with TRBD2 identical over 13 bases. From germline, CDR1 is LGHDT and CDR2 YNNKEL (reference sequence). This CDR3 comprises 15 residues. J lost 7 bases, V lost 4 bases, and 4 bases had no gene match. CDR3 loop: CASSRTSGRVNEQFF. The CDR3 region has the DNA TGTGCCAGCAGCCGAACTAGCGGGAGGGTGAATGAGCAGTTCTTC.